What follows is one T cell receptor (beta chain) and its context. Authors' analysis steps: Reference gene primer amplification in the assay estimated nucleated cell counts. Clones were read by immunoSEQ multiplex PCR, and TCRdb kept only the in-frame ones, dropping some. That table is the source of V, J and clone size, and D and trimming were worked out from the DNA. This table holds about 190,000 clones, less than 85% found once. Germline-derived CDR1 and CDR2 are KGHSH and LQKENI. The CDR3 is 13 amino acids. V was shortened by 6 bases and J by 5 bases, with 11 bases between the two germline ends. The sample belongs to a study of blood T cell repertoires in COVID-19. Study summary: Spain, Italy and the United States supplied samples that represented acute and convalescent COVID-19. PBMCs, B-cell-depleted T cells, or T cells provided the cDNA or gDNA that made up the material.

The chain uses TRBV18 and TRBJ1-5; no reliable D call. The source of this sequence is a woman in her forties or fifties with acute or convalescent COVID-19. The sample was peripheral blood. The CDR3 sequence: CASSQDWDQPQHF. The CDR3 DNA is TGTGCCAGCTCCCAGGACTGGGATCAGCCCCAGCATTTT.